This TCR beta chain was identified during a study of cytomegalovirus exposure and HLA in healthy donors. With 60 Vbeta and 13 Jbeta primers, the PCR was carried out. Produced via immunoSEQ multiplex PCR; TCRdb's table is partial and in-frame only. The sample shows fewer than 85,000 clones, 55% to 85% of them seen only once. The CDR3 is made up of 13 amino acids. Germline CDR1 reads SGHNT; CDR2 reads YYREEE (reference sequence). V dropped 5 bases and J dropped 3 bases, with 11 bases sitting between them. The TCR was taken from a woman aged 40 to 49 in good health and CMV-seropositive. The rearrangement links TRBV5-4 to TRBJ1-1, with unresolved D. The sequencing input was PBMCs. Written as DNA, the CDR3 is TGTGCCAGCAGTTACGACACTTACACTGAAGCTTTCTTT. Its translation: CASSYDTYTEAFF. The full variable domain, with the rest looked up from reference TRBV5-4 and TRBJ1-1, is ETGVTQSPTHLIKTRGQQVTLRCSSQSGHNTVSWYQQALGQGPQFIFQYYREEENGRGNFPPRFSGLQFPNYSSELNVNALELDDSALYLCASSYDTYTEAFFGQGTRLTVV.